This passage covers 31 T cell receptor beta chains from one sample sequenced in a study of blood T cell repertoires in COVID-19 (dated by TCRdb to about 2020). Libraries were built with the immunoSEQ multiplex PCR assay. In its TCRdb copy, this immuneACCESS table keeps in-frame sequences only and misses some clones. Where compared with another copy, unresolved V genes explain less than half of these, and the others have no known cause. The sample data list 150,000 to 200,000 clones, and around 82% of these were observed just once. The ten largest make up approximately 12% of the sample. The sequencing sample was made of PBMCs or T cells enriched from blood (not recorded which). The receptors shown here come from a man aged 35-49 years who had recovered from COVID-19.

The chain is built from TRBV7-2 and TRBJ1-1; D gene ambiguous. CDR3 size: 18 residues. Trimming left V 6 bases short and J 5 bases short, with 28 bases between. Germline CDR1 reads SGHTA; CDR2 reads FQGNSA. Here the CDR3 reads CASRRSSGRPGMWTEAFF. DNA for the CDR3: TGTGCCAGCAGACGTAGCAGTGGGCGCCCGGGAATGTGGACTGAAGCTTTCTTT.

This sequence joins TRBV2 and TRBJ1-6; 8 bases line up with TRBD1. V shed 1 base, J shed 13 bases, and the junction held 9 bases outside the gene matches. The CDR3 loop spans 15 amino acids. Germline loops: CDR1 SNHLY, CDR2 FYNNEI. CDR3 in amino acids: CASSEVPRQGSPLHF. In DNA, the CDR3 is TGTGCCAGCAGTGAAGTCCCGAGACAGGGGTCCCCCCTCCACTTT.

The chain recombines TRBV7-9 with TRBJ2-3; 8 bases map to TRBD1. The ends lost 5 bases at V and 8 bases at J; junction bases unmatched: 6. The length of the CDR3 is 13 residues. Germline CDR1 reads SEHNR; CDR2 reads FQNEAQ (reference sequence). The CDR3 reads CASSTQGAPTQYF. CDR3 DNA sequence: TGTGCCAGCAGCACCCAGGGGGCGCCTACGCAGTATTTT.

In its sample, this clone was seen a few times. This chain uses TRBV11-2 with TRBJ2-1; 11 positions match TRBD2. The CDR3 is 16 amino acids. Trimming removed 4 bases from V and 9 bases from J; junction bases left unmatched: 11. Germline CDR1 reads SGHAT; CDR2 reads FQNNGV. In nucleotides, the CDR3 is TGTGCCAGCAGCTCCCTTACACTAGCGGGAGAGGGTGAGCAGTTCTTC. Amino acid sequence: CASSSLTLAGEGEQFF.

This clone was counted ten times or more. This chain joins TRBV2 and TRBJ1-1; tentative D call: TRBD1 (6 bases). The length of the CDR3 is 12 residues. The V gene's germline CDR1 is SNHLY and CDR2 FYNNEI. V was cut by 6 bases and J by 3 bases, with 8 bases left in between. CDR3 protein: CASRHRDTEAFF. CDR3 DNA sequence: TGTGCCAGCAGACACAGGGACACTGAAGCTTTCTTT.

In regard to this clone: One junction end disagrees with the germline gene, perhaps due to a read error. V is TRBV30 and J is TRBJ1-5; D is unresolved. Germline V gene sequence: CDR1 GTSNPN, CDR2 SVGIG (reference sequence). This CDR3 comprises 14 residues. The CDR3 DNA reads as TGTGTCTGGAGTGCGGGTATGGGCAATCAGCCCCAGCATTTT. Translation gives CVWSAGMGNQPQHF. Full variable domain (rest looked up from reference TRBV30 and TRBJ1-5): SQTIHQWPATLVQPVGSPLSLECTVEGTSNPNLYWYRQAAGRGLQLLFYSVGIGQISSEVPQNLSASRPQDRQFILSSKKLLLSDSGFYLCVWSAGMGNQPQHFGDGTRLSIL.

The table lists this clone with many counts. The rearrangement joins TRBV30 to TRBJ2-3; weak D call: TRBD2 (6 bases). The germline CDR1 and CDR2 sequences are GTSNPN and SVGIG (reference sequence). Trimming cost V 0 bases and J 2 bases, with 12 bases left between them. The CDR3 runs to 15 residues. DNA for the CDR3: TGTGCCTGGAGTGTACAAGGGGAGGACACAGATACGCAGTATTTT. It is translated as CAWSVQGEDTDTQYF.

This clone has only one observation. The chain recombines TRBV5-1 with TRBJ1-2; D unclear. The germline gives CDR1 SGHRS, CDR2 YFSETQ. This CDR3 has 14 amino acids. V was shortened by 0 bases and J by 5 bases, with 11 bases between the two germline ends. For the CDR3, the DNA is TGCGCCAGCAGCTTGGATGCGGTGGGTTATGGCTACACCTTC. Encoded protein: CASSLDAVGYGYTF.

The chain recombines TRBV18 with TRBJ1-2; no clear D gene. CDR1 is KGHSH and CDR2 is LQKENI in the germline V gene. The CDR3 length is 13 residues. V was trimmed by 3 bases and J by 3 bases, leaving 8 bases between them. The CDR3 bases are TGTGCCAGCTCACCGTCAACAGACTATGGCTACACCTTC. Protein sequence: CASSPSTDYGYTF.

The chain uses TRBV4-3 and TRBJ1-5; no reliable D call. CDR1 is LGHNA, CDR2 YSLEER, per germline. The CDR3 runs 15 residues. Trimming cost V 0 bases and J 3 bases, with 9 bases left between them. The CDR3 loop is CASSQDTDPNQPQHF. CDR3 nucleotide sequence: TGCGCCAGCAGCCAAGATACAGACCCCAATCAGCCCCAGCATTTT.

This clone was observed once. The chain uses TRBV7-2 and TRBJ2-5; D unclear. V was shortened by 5 bases and J by 0 bases, with 4 bases between the two germline ends. This CDR3 is built from 12 residues. Per germline, CDR1 SGHTA and CDR2 FQGNSA. The DNA of the CDR3 is TGTGCCAGCAGCGCGTACCAAGAGACCCAGTACTTC. As protein: CASSAYQETQYF.

V usage is TRBV7-9 and J usage is TRBJ2-2; no clear D gene. CDR1 and CDR2 from the germline V gene are SEHNR and FQNEAQ (reference sequence). Trimming cost V 5 bases and J 5 bases, with 15 bases left between them. The CDR3 spans 15 residues. CDR3 amino acids: CASSGIGPHTGELFF. CDR3 DNA sequence: TGTGCCAGCAGCGGCATTGGGCCGCATACCGGGGAGCTGTTTTTT.

This sequence joins TRBV5-1 and TRBJ2-2; the D gene is possibly TRBD1 (7 bases). The CDR3 spans 15 residues. The ends were cut back, 4 bases at V and 6 bases at J, with 16 bases in the middle. Germline CDR1 and CDR2: SGHRS and YFSETQ. CDR3 nucleotide sequence: TGCGCCAGCAGCCCTACCCCAGGGGGGTCCGGGGAGCTGTTTTTT. Its protein product is CASSPTPGGSGELFF.

This chain connects TRBV6-6 to TRBJ1-2; the match to TRBD1 covers 9 bases. CDR1 is MNHNY, CDR2 SVGAGI, per germline (reference sequence). The V and J ends lost 4 bases and 8 bases, in that order; junction bases with no gene match: 5. The CDR3 has 13 residues. The CDR3 DNA reads as TGTGCCAGCAGTTTGCCGGACAGGGGCGGCTACACCTTC. It codes for CASSLPDRGGYTF.

The CDR3 here is CASSQGGVEKLFF. CDR3 coding DNA: TGCGCCAGCAGCCAAGGCGGCGTAGAAAAACTGTTTTTT. This chain connects TRBV4-1 to TRBJ1-4; no clear D. Germline V gene sequence: CDR1 MGHRA, CDR2 YSYEKL. CDR3 length: 13 amino acids. V was cut by 1 base and J by 8 bases, with 8 bases left in between.

The chain employs TRBV9 and TRBJ2-7; 14 bases are a match to TRBD2. The germline V gene has CDR1 SGDLS and CDR2 YYNGEE. Trimming cost V 4 bases and J 1 base; bases outside gene matches: 7. CDR3 length: 17 amino acids. CDR3 protein: CASSPGTSGRGSYEQYF. CDR3 nucleotide sequence: TGTGCCAGCAGCCCCGGGACTAGCGGGAGAGGATCCTACGAGCAGTACTTC.

The chain employs TRBV4-3 and TRBJ2-2, with 8 bases fitting TRBD2. The V and J ends lost 2 bases and 4 bases, in that order; junction bases with no gene match: 6. CDR3 length: 16 amino acids. Germline lookup yields CDR1 LGHNA and CDR2 YSLEER. The CDR3 region is CASSQHSGTLTGELFF. In DNA, the CDR3 is TGCGCCAGCAGCCAACATAGCGGGACCCTCACCGGGGAGCTGTTTTTT.

The rearrangement links TRBV6-5 to TRBJ2-3; 8 bases agree with TRBD2. This CDR3 region has 15 residues. V was pared by 6 bases and J by 3 bases, with 8 bases of the junction left unmatched. Germline loops: CDR1 MNHEY, CDR2 SVGAGI. The chain's CDR3 is CASRSGSLGTDTQYF. DNA of the CDR3: TGTGCCAGCAGGAGCGGGAGTCTCGGGACAGATACGCAGTATTTT.

The genes are TRBV6-2 or TRBV6-3 and TRBJ2-3; D call uncertain. Germline lookup yields CDR1 MNHEY and CDR2 SVGEGT. The CDR3 contains 13 residues. Trimming shortened V by 4 bases and J by 6 bases, and 11 bases separated the two germline ends. The CDR3 coding sequence is TGTGCCAGCAGTTGGAGTCCTCGGGATACGCAGTATTTT. It yields the protein CASSWSPRDTQYF.

The genes are TRBV10-3 and TRBJ1-2; TRBD1 matches 11 bases. V dropped 9 bases and J dropped 7; count of bases not matched to a gene: 16. This CDR3 has 16 amino acids. CDR1 and CDR2 (germline): ENHRY, SYGVKD. CDR3 in amino acids: CAIPSGTGGDGSGYTF. DNA for the CDR3: TGTGCCATTCCCTCCGGGACAGGGGGGGATGGGAGTGGCTACACCTTC.

This chain links TRBV12-5 with TRBJ2-1; D perhaps matches TRBD2 (5 bases). The CDR3 sequence is 14 residues long. Trimming took 2 bases from V and 3 from J, leaving 8 bases between them. Germline CDR1 is LGHNT and CDR2 is FRNRAP. In DNA form, the CDR3 reads TGTGCTAGTGGTTTGACGACTATCTACAATGAGCAGTTCTTC. Amino acids: CASGLTTIYNEQFF. Drawing the rest from reference TRBV12-5 and TRBJ2-1, the complete variable domain is DARVTQTPRHKVTEMGQEVTMRCQPILGHNTVFWYRQTMMQGLELLAYFRNRAPLDDSGMPKDRFSAEMPDATLATLKIQPSEPRDSAVYFCASGLTTIYNEQFFGPGTRLTVL.

This clone was observed a few times. The chain couples TRBV9 to TRBJ1-6; no firm D call. With 2 bases removed from V and 7 bases from J, the gap between germline ends came to 10 bases. Germline V gene sequence: CDR1 SGDLS, CDR2 YYNGEE. The CDR3 is made up of 14 amino acids. The CDR3, as DNA: TGTGCCAGCAGCGTGGCCGGGTCAAATTCACCCCTCCACTTT. Its translation is CASSVAGSNSPLHF.

The rearrangement uses TRBV19 and TRBJ1-3; no definite D call. V was trimmed by 2 bases and J by 0 bases, leaving 11 bases between them. This CDR3 has 16 amino acids. CDR1 is LNHDA, CDR2 SQIVND, per germline (reference sequence). CDR3 sequence: CASSISSYFSGNTIYF. CDR3 coding DNA: TGTGCCAGTAGTATATCGAGCTATTTCTCTGGAAACACCATATATTTT.

CDR3 bases: TGTGCCAGCAGCTTAAATGGGGGCGCGGAGACCCAGTACTTC. It translates to CASSLNGGAETQYF. This chain links TRBV7-3 with TRBJ2-5, with D perhaps TRBD1 (6 bases). CDR3 size: 14 residues. V was trimmed by 1 base and J by 5 bases, leaving 11 bases between them. Germline lookup yields CDR1 SGHTA and CDR2 FQGTGA.

This chain uses TRBV6-5 with TRBJ1-5; D remains unclear. The CDR3 has 16 amino acids. The germline gives CDR1 MNHEY, CDR2 SVGAGI. V was shortened by 4 bases and J by 5 bases, with 18 bases between the two germline ends. The CDR3 coding sequence is TGTGCCAGCAGTTCGGAGGCCAGAACCCCCTATCAGCCCCAGCATTTT. It is translated as CASSSEARTPYQPQHF.

In nucleotides, the CDR3 is TGTGCCAGCAGCCTTTCCGGGACAGGACATAACTATGGCTACACCTTC. Protein product: CASSLSGTGHNYGYTF. The chain is built from TRBV7-2 and TRBJ1-2; 8 nucleotides agree with TRBD1. V dropped 5 bases and J dropped 1; count of bases not matched to a gene: 9. Germline values: CDR1 SGHTA, CDR2 FQGNSA. The CDR3 spans 16 residues.

This chain joins TRBV19 and TRBJ2-2; possibly TRBD2 for D (5 bases). There are 14 residues in the CDR3. With 2 bases removed from V and 5 bases from J, the gap between germline ends came to 9 bases. In germline, CDR1 is LNHDA, CDR2 SQIVND (reference sequence). The CDR3 sequence: CASSIPGGTGELFF. CDR3 DNA sequence: TGTGCCAGTAGTATACCAGGAGGAACCGGGGAGCTGTTTTTT.

The genes are TRBV11-1 and TRBJ2-2, with D perhaps TRBD2 (5 bases). The CDR3 runs to 16 residues. Germline V gives CDR1 SGHAT, CDR2 FQDESV (reference sequence). V lost 5 bases, J lost 3 bases, and 16 bases lay in between. CDR3 DNA: TGTGCCAGCAGCCCTCGATGGTCGAGGGACACCGGGGAGCTGTTTTTT. Encoded protein: CASSPRWSRDTGELFF.

CDR3 sequence: CASSLWTAEAFF. CDR3 coding DNA: TGTGCCAGCAGTCTATGGACAGCAGAAGCTTTCTTT. The V gene is TRBV6-2 or TRBV6-3, the J gene TRBJ1-1, with a tentative D call TRBD1 (6 bases). Germline V gene data show CDR1 as MNHEY and CDR2 as SVGEGT. The V gene lost 5 bases and the J gene lost 8 bases, with 12 bases spanning the gap. CDR3 length equals 12 residues.

This chain links TRBV28 with TRBJ1-1; 7 positions match TRBD1. Germline V gives CDR1 MDHEN, CDR2 SYDVKM. The CDR3 covers 14 residues. V gave up 5 bases and J gave up 4 bases; unmatched junction bases: 7. CDR3 in amino acids: CASSPTGVLTEAFF. The CDR3, as DNA: TGTGCCAGCAGTCCTACAGGGGTCCTCACTGAAGCTTTCTTT.

A remark on this clone: This specimen includes other DNA sequences encoding the same CDR3. The chain employs TRBV7-2 and TRBJ2-1, with TRBD2 identical over 9 bases. Trimming cost V 3 bases and J 5 bases; bases outside gene matches: 2. Germline CDR1 reads SGHTA; CDR2 reads FQGNSA. The CDR3 has 14 amino acids. The CDR3 here is CASSLTSGDNEQFF. The DNA for the CDR3 is TGTGCCAGCAGCTTGACTAGCGGAGACAATGAGCAGTTCTTC.